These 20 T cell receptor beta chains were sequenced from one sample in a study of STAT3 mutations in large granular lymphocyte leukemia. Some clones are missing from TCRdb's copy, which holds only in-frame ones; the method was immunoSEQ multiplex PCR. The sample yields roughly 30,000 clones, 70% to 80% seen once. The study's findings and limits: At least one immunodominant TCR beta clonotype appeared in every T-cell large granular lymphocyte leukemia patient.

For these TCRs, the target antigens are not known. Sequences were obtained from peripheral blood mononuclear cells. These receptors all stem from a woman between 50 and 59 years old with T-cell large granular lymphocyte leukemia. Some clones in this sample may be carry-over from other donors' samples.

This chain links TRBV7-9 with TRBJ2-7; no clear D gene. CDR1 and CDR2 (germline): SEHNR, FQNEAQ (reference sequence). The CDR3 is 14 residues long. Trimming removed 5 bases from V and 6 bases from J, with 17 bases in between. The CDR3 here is CASSRRTTRFEQYF. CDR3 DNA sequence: TGTGCCAGCAGCCGAAGGACGACGCGGTTCGAGCAGTACTTC.

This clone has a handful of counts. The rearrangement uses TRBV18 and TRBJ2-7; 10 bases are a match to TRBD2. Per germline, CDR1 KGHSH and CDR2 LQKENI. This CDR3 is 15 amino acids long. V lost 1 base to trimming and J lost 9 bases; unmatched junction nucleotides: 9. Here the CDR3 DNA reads TGTGCCAGCTCACCACGGACTAGCGGCGAACGGCGGCAGTACTTC. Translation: CASSPRTSGERRQYF.

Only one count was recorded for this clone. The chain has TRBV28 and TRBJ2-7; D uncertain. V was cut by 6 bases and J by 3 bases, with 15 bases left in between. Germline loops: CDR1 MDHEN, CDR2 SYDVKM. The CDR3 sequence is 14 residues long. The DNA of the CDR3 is TGTGCCAGCAGAGGAATCATTTTTAGCTACGAGCAGTACTTC. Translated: CASRGIIFSYEQYF. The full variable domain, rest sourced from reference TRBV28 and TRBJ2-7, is DVKVTQSSRYLVKRTGEKVFLECVQDMDHENMFWYRQDPGLGLRLIYFSYDVKMKEKGDIPEGYSVSREKKERFSLILESASTNQTSMYLCASRGIIFSYEQYFGPGTRLTVT.

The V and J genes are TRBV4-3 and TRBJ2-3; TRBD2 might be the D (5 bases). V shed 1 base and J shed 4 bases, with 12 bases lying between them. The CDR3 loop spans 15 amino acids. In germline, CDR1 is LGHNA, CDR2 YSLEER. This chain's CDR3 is CASSQAAASADTQYF. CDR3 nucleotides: TGCGCCAGCAGCCAAGCAGCGGCAAGCGCAGATACGCAGTATTTT.

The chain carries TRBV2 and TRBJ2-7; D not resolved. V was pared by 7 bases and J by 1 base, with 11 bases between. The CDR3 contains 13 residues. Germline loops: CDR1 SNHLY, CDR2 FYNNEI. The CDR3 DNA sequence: TGTGCCAGCACCTCAGCTCAATCCTACGAGCAGTACTTC. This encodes CASTSAQSYEQYF.

DNA for the CDR3: TGCAGCGTTGATTTCTACAGCCCACAAGAGACCCAGTACTTC. Residues: CSVDFYSPQETQYF. The rearrangement uses TRBV29-1 and TRBJ2-5; D ambiguous. Germline CDR1 and CDR2: SQVTM and ANQGSEA. The CDR3 sequence is 14 residues long. V was pared by 3 bases and J by 2 bases, with 13 bases between.

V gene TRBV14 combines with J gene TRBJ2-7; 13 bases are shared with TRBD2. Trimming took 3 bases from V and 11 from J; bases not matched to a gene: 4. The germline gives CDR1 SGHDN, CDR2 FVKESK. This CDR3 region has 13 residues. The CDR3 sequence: CASSHGLAGAKYF. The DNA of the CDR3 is TGTGCCAGCAGCCACGGACTAGCGGGAGCTAAGTACTTC. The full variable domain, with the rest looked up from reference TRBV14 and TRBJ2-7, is EAGVTQFPSHSVIEKGQTVTLRCDPISGHDNLYWYRRVMGKEIKFLLHFVKESKQDESGMPNNRFLAERTGGTYSTLKVQPAELEDSGVYFCASSHGLAGAKYFGPGTRLTVT.

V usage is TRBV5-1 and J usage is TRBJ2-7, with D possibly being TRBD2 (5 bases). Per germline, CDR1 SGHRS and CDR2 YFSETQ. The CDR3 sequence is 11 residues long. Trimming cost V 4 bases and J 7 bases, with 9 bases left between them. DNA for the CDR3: TGCGCCAGCAGCCTGGGCGGGGAGCAGTACTTC. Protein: CASSLGGEQYF.

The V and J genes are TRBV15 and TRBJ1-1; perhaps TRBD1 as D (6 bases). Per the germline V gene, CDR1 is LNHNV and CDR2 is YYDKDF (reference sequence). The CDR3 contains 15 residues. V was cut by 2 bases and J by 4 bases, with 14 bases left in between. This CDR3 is CATSRLTGLTTEAFF. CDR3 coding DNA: TGTGCCACCAGCAGACTTACAGGGTTGACCACTGAAGCTTTCTTT.

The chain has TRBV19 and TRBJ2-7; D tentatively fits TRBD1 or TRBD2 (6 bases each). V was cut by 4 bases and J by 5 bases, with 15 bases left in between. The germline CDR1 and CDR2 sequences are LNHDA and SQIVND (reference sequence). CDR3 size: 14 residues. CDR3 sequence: CASSKGGDRNEQYF. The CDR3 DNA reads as TGTGCCAGTAGTAAGGGGGGTGATAGAAACGAGCAGTACTTC.

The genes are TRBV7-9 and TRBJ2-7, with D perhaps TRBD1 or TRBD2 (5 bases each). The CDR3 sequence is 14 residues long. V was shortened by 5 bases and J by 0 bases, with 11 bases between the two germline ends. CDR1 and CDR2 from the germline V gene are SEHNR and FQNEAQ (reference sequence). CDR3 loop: CASSPRGFSYEQYF. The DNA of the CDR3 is TGTGCCAGCAGCCCGAGGGGCTTCTCCTACGAGCAGTACTTC.

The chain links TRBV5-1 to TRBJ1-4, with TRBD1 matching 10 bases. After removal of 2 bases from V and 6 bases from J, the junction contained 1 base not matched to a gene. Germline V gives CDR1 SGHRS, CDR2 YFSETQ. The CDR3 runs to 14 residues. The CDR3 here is CASSFGTGDEKLFF. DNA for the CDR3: TGCGCCAGCAGCTTCGGGACAGGGGATGAAAAACTGTTTTTT. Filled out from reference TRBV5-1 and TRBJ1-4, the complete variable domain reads KAGVTQTPRYLIKTRGQQVTLSCSPISGHRSVSWYQQTPGQGLQFLFEYFSETQRNKGNFPGRFSGRQFSNSRSEMNVSTLELGDSALYLCASSFGTGDEKLFFGSGTQLSVL.

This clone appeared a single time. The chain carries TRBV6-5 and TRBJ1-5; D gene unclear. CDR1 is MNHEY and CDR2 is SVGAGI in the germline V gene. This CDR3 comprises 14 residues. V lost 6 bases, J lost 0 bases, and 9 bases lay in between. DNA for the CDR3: TGTGCCAGCAGGTTAGGGAATAGCAATCAGCCCCAGCATTTT. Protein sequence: CASRLGNSNQPQHF.

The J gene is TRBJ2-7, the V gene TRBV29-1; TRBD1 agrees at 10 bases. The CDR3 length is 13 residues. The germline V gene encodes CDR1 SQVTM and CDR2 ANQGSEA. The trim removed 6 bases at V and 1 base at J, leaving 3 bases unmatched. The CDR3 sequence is CSVRTGGSYEQYF. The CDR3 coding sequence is TGCAGCGTGAGGACAGGGGGTTCCTACGAGCAGTACTTC.

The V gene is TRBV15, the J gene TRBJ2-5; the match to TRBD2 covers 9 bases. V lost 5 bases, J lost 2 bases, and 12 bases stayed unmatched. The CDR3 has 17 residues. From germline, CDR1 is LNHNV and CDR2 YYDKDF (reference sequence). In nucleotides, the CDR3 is TGTGCCACCAGCTTTTGGGGTAGCGGGGGTGCTCAAGAGACCCAGTACTTC. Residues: CATSFWGSGGAQETQYF. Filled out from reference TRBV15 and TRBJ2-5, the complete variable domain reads DAMVIQNPRYQVTQFGKPVTLSCSQTLNHNVMYWYQQKSSQAPKLLFHYYDKDFNNEADTPDNFQSRRPNTSFCFLDIRSPGLGDTAMYLCATSFWGSGGAQETQYFGPGTRLLVL.

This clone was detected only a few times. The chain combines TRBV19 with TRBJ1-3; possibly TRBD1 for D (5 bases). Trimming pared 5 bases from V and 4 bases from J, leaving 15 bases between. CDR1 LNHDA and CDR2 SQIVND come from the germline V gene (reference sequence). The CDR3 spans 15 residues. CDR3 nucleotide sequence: TGTGCCAGTAGTCCCCCCGGGACGCTAGGAAACACCATATATTTT. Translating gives CASSPPGTLGNTIYF.

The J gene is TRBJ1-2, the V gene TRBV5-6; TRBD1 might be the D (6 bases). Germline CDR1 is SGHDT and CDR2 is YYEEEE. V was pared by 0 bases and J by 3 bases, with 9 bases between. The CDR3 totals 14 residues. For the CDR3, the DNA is TGTGCCAGCAGCTTGGCCGGACAGTACTATGGCTACACCTTC. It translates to CASSLAGQYYGYTF.

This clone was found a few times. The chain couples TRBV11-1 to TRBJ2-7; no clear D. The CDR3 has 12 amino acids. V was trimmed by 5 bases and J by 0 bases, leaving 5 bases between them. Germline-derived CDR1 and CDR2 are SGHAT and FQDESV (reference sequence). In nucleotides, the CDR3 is TGTGCCAGCAGCCCCGACTCCTACGAGCAGTACTTC. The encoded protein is CASSPDSYEQYF.

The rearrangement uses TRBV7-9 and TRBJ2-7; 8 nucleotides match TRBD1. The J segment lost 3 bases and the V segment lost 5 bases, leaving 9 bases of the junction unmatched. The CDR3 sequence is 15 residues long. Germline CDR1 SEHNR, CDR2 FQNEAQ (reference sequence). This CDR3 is CASSPRRDRYYEQYF. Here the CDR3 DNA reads TGTGCCAGCAGCCCGCGCCGGGACAGGTACTACGAGCAGTACTTC.

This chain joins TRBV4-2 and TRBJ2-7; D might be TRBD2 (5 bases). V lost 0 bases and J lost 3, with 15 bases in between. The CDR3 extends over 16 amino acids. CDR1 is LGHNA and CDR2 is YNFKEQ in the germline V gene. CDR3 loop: CASSQEGRGFRYEQYF. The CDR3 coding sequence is TGTGCCAGCAGCCAAGAAGGACGCGGGTTCCGCTACGAGCAGTACTTC.